The 8 T cell receptor beta chains below all came from one sample that was sequenced in a study of T cell responses to AZD1222 COVID-19 vaccine. Data came from immunoSEQ multiplex PCR; TCRdb stores just in-frame clones and leaves some out. The sample includes 120,000 to 150,000 clones, more than 85% of them seen just once. The source material was peripheral blood, sampled on day 0 of AZD1222 vaccination. Source of these receptors: an adult in good health.

The chain links TRBV7-9 to TRBJ2-1, with 8 bases fitting TRBD1. CDR1 is SEHNR and CDR2 is FQNEAQ in the germline V gene (reference sequence). V dropped 5 bases and J dropped 7; count of bases not matched to a gene: 10. The CDR3 contains 15 residues. The DNA of the CDR3 is TGTGCCAGCAGCCCACAGGGGGTACTGGGTAATGAGCAGTTCTTC. This encodes CASSPQGVLGNEQFF. Filled out from reference TRBV7-9 and TRBJ2-1, the complete variable domain reads DTGVSQNPRHKITKRGQNVTFRCDPISEHNRLYWYRQTLGQGPEFLTYFQNEAQLEKSRLLSDRFSAERPKGSFSTLEIQRTEQGDSAMYLCASSPQGVLGNEQFFGPGTRLTVL.

The V and J genes are TRBV6-5 and TRBJ1-5, with D maybe TRBD1 (5 bases). Germline V gives CDR1 MNHEY, CDR2 SVGAGI. Trimming left V 2 bases short and J 6 bases short, with 11 bases between. This CDR3 is built from 14 residues. The CDR3 coding sequence is TGTGCCAGCAGTTACGATCAAGGGGCTCAGCCCCAGCATTTT. It codes for CASSYDQGAQPQHF.

The chain combines TRBV19 with TRBJ2-7, with a possible D match to TRBD2 (6 bases). This CDR3 comprises 12 residues. V was cut by 9 bases and J by 4 bases, with 13 bases left in between. Germline CDR1 and CDR2: LNHDA and SQIVND (reference sequence). The DNA for the CDR3 is TGTGCCAGCTCAAACCGGGGGTACGAGCAGTACTTC. Its protein product is CASSNRGYEQYF.

The chain uses TRBV9 and TRBJ2-3; the match to TRBD2 covers 14 bases. V lost 3 bases to trimming and J lost 5 bases; unmatched junction nucleotides: 5. The CDR3 totals 16 residues. Germline CDR1 reads SGDLS; CDR2 reads YYNGEE. CDR3 sequence: CASSGTSGGPGDTQYF. The CDR3 nucleotides are TGTGCCAGCAGCGGGACTAGCGGGGGGCCGGGAGATACGCAGTATTTT.

The genes are TRBV5-4 and TRBJ2-5, with a tentative D call TRBD1 (5 bases). Per germline, CDR1 SGHNT and CDR2 YYREEE (reference sequence). Trimming removed 0 bases at V and 5 bases at J, with 14 bases between. This CDR3 spans 15 amino acids. The CDR3 nucleotides read TGTGCCAGCAGCTTGGGGGGTCAGGGCGTCGAGACCCAGTACTTC. Translating it yields CASSLGGQGVETQYF.

This chain connects TRBV29-1 to TRBJ1-5; D call uncertain. This CDR3 has 13 amino acids. V was clipped by 2 bases and J by 7 bases, with 12 bases between them. Germline CDR1 is SQVTM and CDR2 is ANQGSEA. The CDR3 sequence: CSVEIWPGQPQHF. For the CDR3, the DNA is TGCAGCGTTGAAATCTGGCCGGGACAGCCCCAGCATTTT. The whole variable domain, filled in from reference TRBV29-1 and TRBJ1-5, reads SAVISQKPSRDICQRGTSLTIQCQVDSQVTMMFWYRQQPGQSLTLIATANQGSEATYESGFVIDKFPISRPNLTFSTLTVSNMSPEDSSIYLCSVEIWPGQPQHFGDGTRLSIL.

This chain joins TRBV6-1 and TRBJ2-1; D not certain. CDR3 length: 16 amino acids. Per the germline V gene, CDR1 is MNHNS and CDR2 is SASEGT. Trimming left V 3 bases short and J 6 bases short, with 18 bases between. CDR3 residues: CASSDGSSPPGNEQFF. Here the CDR3 DNA reads TGTGCCAGCAGTGATGGCAGTTCTCCGCCAGGCAATGAGCAGTTCTTC.

The chain employs TRBV7-9 and TRBJ2-7; TRBD2 is a possible D gene (6 bases). V lost 4 bases to trimming and J lost 1 base, with 14 bases between them. The CDR3 contains 15 residues. Germline CDR1 and CDR2: SEHNR and FQNEAQ (reference sequence). DNA for the CDR3: TGTGCCAGCAGCTCCCTAGCGAATTTTTCCTACGAGCAGTACTTC. The encoded protein is CASSSLANFSYEQYF.